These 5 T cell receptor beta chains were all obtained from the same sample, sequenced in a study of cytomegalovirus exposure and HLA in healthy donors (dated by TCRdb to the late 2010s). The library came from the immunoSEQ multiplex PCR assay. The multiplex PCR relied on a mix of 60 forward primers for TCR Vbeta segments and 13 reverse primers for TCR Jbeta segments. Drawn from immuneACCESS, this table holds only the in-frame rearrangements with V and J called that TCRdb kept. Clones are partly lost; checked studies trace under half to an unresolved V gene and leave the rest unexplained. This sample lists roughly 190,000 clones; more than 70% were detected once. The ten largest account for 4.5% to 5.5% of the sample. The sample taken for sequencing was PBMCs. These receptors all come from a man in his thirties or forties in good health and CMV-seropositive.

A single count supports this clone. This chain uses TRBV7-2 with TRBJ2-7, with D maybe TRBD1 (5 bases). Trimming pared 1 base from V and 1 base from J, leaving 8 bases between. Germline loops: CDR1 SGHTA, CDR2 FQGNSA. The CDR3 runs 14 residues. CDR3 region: CASSLGTRSYEQYF. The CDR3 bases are TGTGCCAGCAGCTTAGGGACAAGATCCTACGAGCAGTACTTC. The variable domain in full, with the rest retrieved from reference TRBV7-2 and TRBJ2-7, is GAGVSQSPSNKVTEKGKDVELRCDPISGHTALYWYRQSLGQGLEFLIYFQGNSAPDKSGLPSDRFSAERTGGSVSTLTIQRTQQEDSAVYLCASSLGTRSYEQYFGPGTRLTVT.

CDR3 loop: CASTPGTGVYEQYF. In DNA form, the CDR3 reads TGTGCCAGCACCCCTGGGACAGGGGTTTACGAGCAGTACTTC. This rearrangement joins TRBV6-5 to TRBJ2-5; TRBD1 agrees at 10 bases. The assigned J gene may be wrong: the sequence end matches TRBJ2-7 better. Germline V gene lookup returns CDR1 MNHEY and CDR2 SVGAGI. The CDR3 length is 14 residues.

The CDR3 reads CAISGGTGGDTDTQYF. CDR3 nucleotide sequence: TGTGCCATCAGTGGGGGGACAGGGGGTGACACAGATACGCAGTATTTT. This chain uses TRBV10-3 with TRBJ2-3; 11 nucleotides line up with TRBD1. The CDR3 runs 16 residues. Germline-derived CDR1 and CDR2 are ENHRY and SYGVKD. V lost 4 bases and J lost 2; bases outside the gene matches: 5.

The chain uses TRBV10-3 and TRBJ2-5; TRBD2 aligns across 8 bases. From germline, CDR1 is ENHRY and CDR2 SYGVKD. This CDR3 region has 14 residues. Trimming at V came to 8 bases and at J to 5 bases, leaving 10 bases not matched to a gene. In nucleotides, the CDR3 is TGTGCCATCGGCTTCGGGGGGGCCACGGAGACCCAGTACTTC. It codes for CAIGFGGATETQYF.

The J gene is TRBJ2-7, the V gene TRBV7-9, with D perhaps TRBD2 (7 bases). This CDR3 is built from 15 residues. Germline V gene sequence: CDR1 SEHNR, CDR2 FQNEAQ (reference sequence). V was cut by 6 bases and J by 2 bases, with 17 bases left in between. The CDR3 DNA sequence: TGTGCCAGCAGTCCCGGGGGGCGGCTTGCCTACGAGCAGTACTTC. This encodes CASSPGGRLAYEQYF.